A single sample is the source of the 17 T cell receptor beta chains below, sequenced in a study of Ad26.COV2.S vaccination and SARS-CoV-2 variants. Treatment described: some 20 received Ad26.COV2.S at low or high dose, single or two shots; 5 received placebo; per-sample allocation not given. It was on day 63 after the first vaccine or placebo injection that samples were taken. Measured with immunoSEQ multiplex PCR; TCRdb has only the in-frame clones, and not every one. The table records around 400,000 clones, around nine tenths of them present only once. Material: peripheral blood, obtained in a trial of Ad26.COV2.S vaccine versus placebo. These receptors were taken from a person aged 18-60 years who received the Ad26.COV2.S COVID-19 vaccine or a placebo.

The chain recombines TRBV14 with TRBJ2-2; D ambiguous. Trimming took 1 base from V and 4 from J, leaving 10 bases between them. The CDR3 runs 15 residues. Germline V gene lookup returns CDR1 SGHDN and CDR2 FVKESK. CDR3 residues: CASSQVYSPTGELFF. CDR3 DNA: TGTGCCAGCAGCCAAGTCTACAGCCCCACCGGGGAGCTGTTTTTT.

The J gene is TRBJ2-1, the V gene TRBV5-1; weak D call: TRBD2 (5 bases). V was clipped by 3 bases and J by 1 base, with 11 bases between them. Germline V gives CDR1 SGHRS, CDR2 YFSETQ. The CDR3 extends over 15 amino acids. The CDR3 is CASSSAETSYNEQFF. Written as DNA, the CDR3 is TGCGCCAGCAGCTCAGCGGAGACGTCCTACAATGAGCAGTTCTTC.

This chain links TRBV14 with TRBJ2-7; a weak D match, TRBD2 (6 bases). The CDR3 runs to 18 residues. CDR1 and CDR2 from the germline V gene are SGHDN and FVKESK. Deletions cut 0 bases from V and 0 bases from J, with 18 bases between. The CDR3 spells CASSQETPWEAGSYEQYF. The CDR3 nucleotides are TGTGCCAGCAGCCAAGAAACCCCCTGGGAGGCGGGCTCCTACGAGCAGTACTTC. Together with reference TRBV14 and TRBJ2-7, the CDR3 gives the full variable domain: EAGVTQFPSHSVIEKGQTVTLRCDPISGHDNLYWYRRVMGKEIKFLLHFVKESKQDESGMPNNRFLAERTGGTYSTLKVQPAELEDSGVYFCASSQETPWEAGSYEQYFGPGTRLTVT.

V gene TRBV5-1 combines with J gene TRBJ1-2, with no clear D. CDR1 SGHRS and CDR2 YFSETQ come from the germline V gene. The CDR3 runs to 13 residues. V was clipped by 1 base and J by 4 bases, with 8 bases between them. The CDR3 nucleotides read TGCGCCAGCAGCTTGTCCCTCAGCTATGGCTACACCTTC. Its protein product is CASSLSLSYGYTF.

This clone was seen once. The V call is TRBV5-4, the J call TRBJ2-1; 7 positions match TRBD2. After removal of 3 bases from V and 0 bases from J, the junction contained 6 bases not matched to a gene. Germline-derived CDR1 and CDR2 are SGHNT and YYREEE (reference sequence). The CDR3 covers 16 residues. The CDR3 coding sequence is TGTGCCAGCAGCTCTTTAGCGGGTGGCTCCTACAATGAGCAGTTCTTC. This codes for CASSSLAGGSYNEQFF.

The gene calls are TRBV28 and TRBJ2-5, with TRBD2 matching over 10 bases. J gave up 7 bases and V 6 bases, and 17 bases lay outside the gene matches. The germline gives CDR1 MDHEN, CDR2 SYDVKM. This CDR3 has 17 residues. CDR3 nucleotides: TGTGCCAGCAGCTCAACAAGACTAGCGGGTCATAGGGGGACCCAGTACTTC. Encoded protein: CASSSTRLAGHRGTQYF.

The V and J genes are TRBV9 and TRBJ2-7, with TRBD1 matching 10 bases. Trimming cost V 4 bases and J 5 bases; bases outside gene matches: 12. The CDR3 has 16 residues. Germline V gives CDR1 SGDLS, CDR2 YYNGEE. CDR3 sequence reads: CASSQDVGTGANEQYF. In DNA, the CDR3 is TGTGCCAGCAGCCAGGACGTAGGGACAGGGGCCAACGAGCAGTACTTC.

This clone was counted once. The V and J genes are TRBV9 and TRBJ2-3; TRBD2 aligns across 7 bases. The V gene's germline CDR1 is SGDLS and CDR2 YYNGEE. The CDR3 contains 15 residues. The trim removed 4 bases at V and 0 bases at J, leaving 5 bases unmatched. The CDR3 spells CASSYSGPSTDTQYF. As DNA, the CDR3 is TGTGCCAGCAGCTATAGCGGGCCTAGCACAGATACGCAGTATTTT. Full variable domain (remainder filled in from reference TRBV9 and TRBJ2-3): DSGVTQTPKHLITATGQRVTLRCSPRSGDLSVYWYQQSLDQGLQFLIQYYNGEERAKGNILERFSAQQFPDLHSELNLSSLELGDSALYFCASSYSGPSTDTQYFGPGTRLTVL.

The CDR3 sequence: CASSRRLANEQFF. DNA for the CDR3: TGTGCCAGCAGTCGACGACTAGCCAATGAGCAGTTCTTC. The chain has TRBV28 and TRBJ2-1; 7 bases align to TRBD2. Looked up from germline, CDR1 is MDHEN and CDR2 is SYDVKM. This CDR3 contains 13 residues. V lost 5 bases and J lost 6; bases outside the gene matches: 4.

This rearrangement joins TRBV19 to TRBJ2-1, with 9 bases that match TRBD2. Per the germline V gene, CDR1 is LNHDA and CDR2 is SQIVND (reference sequence). Trimming at V came to 4 bases and at J to 8 bases, leaving 12 bases not matched to a gene. There are 16 residues in the CDR3. The CDR3 bases are TGTGCCAGTAGTACCTCCGGGACTAGCAGGGTCGATGAGCAGTTCTTC. Encoded protein: CASSTSGTSRVDEQFF.

The V call is TRBV15, the J call TRBJ2-1; 8 bases are a match to TRBD2. CDR1 and CDR2 (germline): LNHNV, YYDKDF (reference sequence). Trimming at V came to 5 bases and at J to 7 bases, leaving 13 bases not matched to a gene. This CDR3 has 16 residues. Written as DNA, the CDR3 is TGTGCCACCAGCGACCGTTGGAGCGGGAGTTCAAATGAGCAGTTCTTC. This codes for CATSDRWSGSSNEQFF.

The chain couples TRBV7-2 to TRBJ2-5, with D perhaps TRBD1 or TRBD2 (5 bases each). This CDR3 is 16 amino acids long. Germline CDR1 is SGHTA and CDR2 is FQGNSA. Deletions cut 1 base from V and 4 bases from J, with 16 bases between. CDR3 residues: CASSLVGTHGGETQYF. The CDR3 DNA follows: TGTGCCAGCAGCTTAGTAGGGACCCACGGAGGAGAGACCCAGTACTTC.

This sequence joins TRBV5-4 and TRBJ2-1; tentatively, D is TRBD1 or TRBD2 (5 bases each). CDR1 and CDR2 from the germline V gene are SGHNT and YYREEE (reference sequence). Trimming stripped 0 bases from V and 3 bases from J, with 13 bases between. This CDR3 contains 16 residues. CDR3 in DNA: TGTGCCAGCAGCTTGGGAGGGACGCCAAACTACAATGAGCAGTTCTTC. Protein product: CASSLGGTPNYNEQFF. The full variable domain, rest sourced from reference TRBV5-4 and TRBJ2-1, is ETGVTQSPTHLIKTRGQQVTLRCSSQSGHNTVSWYQQALGQGPQFIFQYYREEENGRGNFPPRFSGLQFPNYSSELNVNALELDDSALYLCASSLGGTPNYNEQFFGPGTRLTVL.

The rearrangement joins TRBV6-9 to TRBJ2-7; D unresolved. Trimming pared 4 bases from V and 7 bases from J, leaving 2 bases between. The CDR3 loop spans 9 amino acids. Germline V gene lookup returns CDR1 MNHGY and CDR2 SVAAGI. The CDR3 here is CASSFEQYF. The CDR3 DNA follows: TGTGCCAGCAGTTTTGAGCAGTACTTC.

This sequence joins TRBV24-1 and TRBJ2-7; D is uncertain. Trimming pared 6 bases from V and 0 bases from J, leaving 14 bases between. The germline V gene has CDR1 KGHDR and CDR2 SFDVKD. The CDR3 is made up of 15 amino acids. The CDR3 nucleotides read TGTGCCACCAGTCTCGGAGCAGCCTACTCCTACGAGCAGTACTTC. Its translation: CATSLGAAYSYEQYF.

J is TRBJ2-5 and V is TRBV3-1 (or the pseudogene TRBV3-2); 9 nucleotides match TRBD2. Germline values: CDR1 LGHDT, CDR2 YNNKEL (reference sequence). This CDR3 contains 15 residues. V lost 1 base to trimming and J lost 5 bases; unmatched junction nucleotides: 5. The DNA of the CDR3 is TGTGCCAGCAGCCAAGGGCGGGAGGGACAGGAGACCCAGTACTTC. It translates to CASSQGREGQETQYF.

This sequence joins TRBV29-1 and TRBJ1-2; weak D call: TRBD1 (5 bases). Germline assignment: CDR1 SQVTM and CDR2 ANQGSEA. Trimming cost V 4 bases and J 0 bases, with 9 bases left between them. The CDR3 contains 13 residues. Here the CDR3 reads CSVGGESNYGYTF. The CDR3 coding sequence is TGCAGCGTTGGAGGGGAGTCTAACTATGGCTACACCTTC.